This T cell receptor beta chain was observed in a study of naive and memory T cell subsets. The V gene lost 4 bases and the J gene lost 7 bases, with 10 bases spanning the gap. Looked up from germline, CDR1 is GTSNPN and CDR2 is SVGIG (reference sequence). The CDR3 is made up of 11 amino acids. Two oligonucleotides, mixed equimolar, formed the beta constant-region primer covering TRBC1 and TRBC2. Each CDR3 protein gets one entry after TCRdb re-called the UMI-ligation and nested PCR reads with MiXCR. The sample lists 150,000 or so distinct CDR3 sequences; 15% to 20% were seen once. The chain joins TRBV30 to TRBJ1-2; the D gene is possibly TRBD1 (6 bases). Sequenced sample: naive CD4+ T cells from blood. This clonotype was sampled from a human donor in good health. CDR3 protein: CAWTWGLGYTF. CDR3 DNA sequence: TGTGCCTGGACCTGGGGGCTTGGCTACACCTTC.